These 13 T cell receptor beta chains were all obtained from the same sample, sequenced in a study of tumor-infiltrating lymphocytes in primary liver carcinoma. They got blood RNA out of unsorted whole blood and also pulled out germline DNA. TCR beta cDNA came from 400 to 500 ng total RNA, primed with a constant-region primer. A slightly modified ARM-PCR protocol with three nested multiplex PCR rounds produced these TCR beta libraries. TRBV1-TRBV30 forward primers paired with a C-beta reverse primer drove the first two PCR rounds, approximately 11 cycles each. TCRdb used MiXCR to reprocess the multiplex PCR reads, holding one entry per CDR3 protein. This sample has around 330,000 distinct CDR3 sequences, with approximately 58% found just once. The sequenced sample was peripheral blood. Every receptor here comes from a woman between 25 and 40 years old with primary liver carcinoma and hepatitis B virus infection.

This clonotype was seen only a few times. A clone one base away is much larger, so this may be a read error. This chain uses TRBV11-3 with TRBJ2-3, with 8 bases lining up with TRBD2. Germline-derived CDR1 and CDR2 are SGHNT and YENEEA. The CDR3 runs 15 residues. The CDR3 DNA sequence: TGTGCCAGCGGCTTACGGGAGGGAAGCACAGATACGCAGTATTTT. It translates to CASGLREGSTDTQYF.

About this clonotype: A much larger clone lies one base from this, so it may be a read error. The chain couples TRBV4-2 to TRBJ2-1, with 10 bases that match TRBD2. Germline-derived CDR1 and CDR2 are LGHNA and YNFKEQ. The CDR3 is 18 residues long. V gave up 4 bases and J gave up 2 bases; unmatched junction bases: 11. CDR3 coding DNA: TGTGCCAGCAGCCGAGGGACCCTTACTAGCGGGACCTACAATGAGCAGTTCTTC. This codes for CASSRGTLTSGTYNEQFF.

This CDR3 reads CASSLDGVAYEQYF. The CDR3 DNA sequence: TGTGCCAGCAGCTTAGATGGAGTTGCCTACGAGCAGTACTTC. The chain is built from TRBV11-2 and TRBJ2-7; D is unclear. V was clipped by 0 bases and J by 2 bases, with 8 bases between them. CDR1 and CDR2 from the germline V gene are SGHAT and FQNNGV. The CDR3 is 14 amino acids. Filled out from reference TRBV11-2 and TRBJ2-7, the complete variable domain reads EAGVAQSPRYKIIEKRQSVAFWCNPISGHATLYWYQQILGQGPKLLIQFQNNGVVDDSQLPKDRFSAERLKGVDSTLKIQPAKLEDSAVYLCASSLDGVAYEQYFGPGTRLTVT.

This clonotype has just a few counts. The CDR3 is CASSLGGRGSSYNEQFF. CDR3 DNA sequence: TGTGCCAGCAGCTTGGGCGGGAGGGGCTCCTCCTACAATGAGCAGTTCTTC. The V and J genes are TRBV5-4 and TRBJ2-1, with TRBD2 matching over 9 bases. The CDR3 loop spans 17 amino acids. Germline CDR1 SGHNT, CDR2 YYREEE (reference sequence). J lost 0 bases, V lost 0 bases, and 4 bases had no gene match.

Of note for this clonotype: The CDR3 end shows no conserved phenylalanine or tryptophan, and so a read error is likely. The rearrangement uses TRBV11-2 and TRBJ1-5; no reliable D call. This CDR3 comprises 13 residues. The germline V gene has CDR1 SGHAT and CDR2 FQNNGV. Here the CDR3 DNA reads TGTGCCGGCAGCTTAGAAGATAATCAGCCCCAGCATCTT. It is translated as CAGSLEDNQPQHL.

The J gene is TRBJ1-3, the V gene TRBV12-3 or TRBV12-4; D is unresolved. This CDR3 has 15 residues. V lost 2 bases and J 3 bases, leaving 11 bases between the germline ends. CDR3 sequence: CASSLRQSIGNTIYF. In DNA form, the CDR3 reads TGTGCCAGCAGTTTAAGGCAGAGCATTGGAAACACCATATATTTT.

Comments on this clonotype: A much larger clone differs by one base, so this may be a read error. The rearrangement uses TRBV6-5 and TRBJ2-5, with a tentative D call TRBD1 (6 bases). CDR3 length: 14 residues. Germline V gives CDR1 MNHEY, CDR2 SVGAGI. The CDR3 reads CASSPLGPRGTPYF. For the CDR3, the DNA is TGTGCCAGCAGTCCCCTGGGCCCGAGGGGGACCCCGTACTTC.

The CDR3: CASSTAGGGENTEAFF. As DNA, the CDR3 is TGTGCCAGCAGTACGGCAGGGGGAGGCGAGAACACTGAAGCTTTCTTT. The chain recombines TRBV6-6 with TRBJ1-1; 7 nucleotides agree with TRBD1. The J segment lost 1 base and the V segment lost 5 bases, leaving 10 bases of the junction unmatched. Germline V gene data show CDR1 as MNHNY and CDR2 as SVGAGI (reference sequence). CDR3 length: 16 amino acids.

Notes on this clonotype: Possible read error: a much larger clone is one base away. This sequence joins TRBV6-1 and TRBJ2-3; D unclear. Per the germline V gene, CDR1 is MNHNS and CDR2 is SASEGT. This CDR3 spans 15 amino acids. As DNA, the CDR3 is TGTGCCATCAGTGAAGGTTTACCGTACACAGATACGCAGTATTTT. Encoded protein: CAISEGLPYTDTQYF.

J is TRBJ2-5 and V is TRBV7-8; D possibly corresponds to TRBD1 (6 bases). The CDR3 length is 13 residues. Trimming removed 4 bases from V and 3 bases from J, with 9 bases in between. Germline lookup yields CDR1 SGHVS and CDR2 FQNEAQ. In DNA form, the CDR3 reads TGTGCCAGCAGCTCCCCAGGGGAAGAGACCCAGTACTTC. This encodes CASSSPGEETQYF.

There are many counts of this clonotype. Here the CDR3 DNA reads TGCGCCAGCAGCCACCCGGGACAGGCTAAAGAGACCCAGTACTTC. It yields the protein CASSHPGQAKETQYF. The chain combines TRBV4-1 with TRBJ2-5; 8 bases are shared with TRBD1. This CDR3 contains 15 residues. Losses at the gene ends were 3 bases for V and 3 bases for J; bases not matched to a gene: 6. Per germline, CDR1 MGHRA and CDR2 YSYEKL.

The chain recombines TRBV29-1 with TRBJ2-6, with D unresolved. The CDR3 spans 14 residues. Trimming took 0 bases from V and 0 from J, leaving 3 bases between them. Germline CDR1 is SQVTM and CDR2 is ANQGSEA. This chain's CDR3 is CSVEDVSGANVLTF. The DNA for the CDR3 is TGCAGCGTTGAAGACGTCTCTGGGGCCAACGTCCTGACTTTC.

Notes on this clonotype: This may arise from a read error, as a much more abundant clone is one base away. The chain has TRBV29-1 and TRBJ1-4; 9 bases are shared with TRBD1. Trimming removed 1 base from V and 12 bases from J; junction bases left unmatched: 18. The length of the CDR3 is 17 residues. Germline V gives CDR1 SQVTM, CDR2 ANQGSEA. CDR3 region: CSVEGPQTGTGPWELFF. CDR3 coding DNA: TGCAGCGTTGAAGGACCACAAACCGGGACAGGGCCATGGGAACTGTTTTTT.